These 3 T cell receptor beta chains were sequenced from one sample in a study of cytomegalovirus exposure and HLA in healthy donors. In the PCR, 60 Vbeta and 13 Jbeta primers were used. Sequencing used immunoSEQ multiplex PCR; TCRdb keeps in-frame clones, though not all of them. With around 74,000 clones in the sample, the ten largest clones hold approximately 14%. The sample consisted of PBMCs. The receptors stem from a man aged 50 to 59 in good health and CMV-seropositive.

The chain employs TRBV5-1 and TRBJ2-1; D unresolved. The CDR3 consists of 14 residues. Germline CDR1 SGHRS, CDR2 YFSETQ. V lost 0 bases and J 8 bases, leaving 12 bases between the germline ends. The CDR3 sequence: CASSLATGYHEQFF. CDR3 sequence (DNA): TGCGCCAGCAGCTTGGCCACGGGTTACCATGAGCAGTTCTTC.

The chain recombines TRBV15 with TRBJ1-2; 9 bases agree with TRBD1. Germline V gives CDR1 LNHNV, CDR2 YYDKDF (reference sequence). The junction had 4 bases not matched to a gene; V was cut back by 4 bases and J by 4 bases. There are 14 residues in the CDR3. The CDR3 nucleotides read TGTGCCACCAGCAAATCGGACAGGGGCTATGGCTACACCTTC. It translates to CATSKSDRGYGYTF.

CDR3 in amino acids: CAYLTGGNTIYF. In nucleotides, the CDR3 is TGTGCCTATTTGACAGGGGGAAACACCATATATTTT. This chain connects TRBV27 to TRBJ1-3; 7 bases are shared with TRBD1. Losses at the gene ends were 11 bases for V and 4 bases for J; bases not matched to a gene: 5. The CDR3 totals 12 residues. CDR1 is MNHEY, CDR2 SMNVEV, per germline (reference sequence).